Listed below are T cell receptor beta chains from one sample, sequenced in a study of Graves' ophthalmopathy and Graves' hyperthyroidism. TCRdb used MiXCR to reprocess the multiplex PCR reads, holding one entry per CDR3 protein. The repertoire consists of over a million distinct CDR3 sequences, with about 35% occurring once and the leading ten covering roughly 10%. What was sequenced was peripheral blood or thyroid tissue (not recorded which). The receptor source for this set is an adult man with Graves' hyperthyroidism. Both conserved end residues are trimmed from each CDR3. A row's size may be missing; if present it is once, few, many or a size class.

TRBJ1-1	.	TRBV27	VSREGVREAF
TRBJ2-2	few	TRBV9	ASSGGQEYSGELF
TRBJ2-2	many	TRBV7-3	ASSVMDRNTGELF
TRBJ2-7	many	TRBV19	ASSPRGQGISYEQY
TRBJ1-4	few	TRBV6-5	ASSRSRVNEKLF
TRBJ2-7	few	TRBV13	ASSQDWDIRSYEQY
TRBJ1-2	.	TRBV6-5	ASRTRPEGAYGYT
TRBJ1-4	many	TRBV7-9	ASSLGTHSNGYLGEKLF
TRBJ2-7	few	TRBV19	ASRGGGSDYEQY
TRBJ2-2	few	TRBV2	ASSYSTTGSGELF
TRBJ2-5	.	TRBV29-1	SLVAGDETQY
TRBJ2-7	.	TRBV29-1	SVDPGTGGSYEQY
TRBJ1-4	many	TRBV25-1	ASSATNRDRALLATNEKLF
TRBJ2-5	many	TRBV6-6	ASSSAEERRETQY
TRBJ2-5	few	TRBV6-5	ASSFQVETQY
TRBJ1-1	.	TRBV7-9	ASSLAGQGLLSEAF
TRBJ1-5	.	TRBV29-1	SVVGERDQPQH
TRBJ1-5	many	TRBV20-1	SARSGGGNQPQH
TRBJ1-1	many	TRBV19	ASSMLLTGRASTEAF
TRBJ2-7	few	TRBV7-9	ASSQSGQGAPNEQY
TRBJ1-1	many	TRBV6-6	ATSRKNTEAF
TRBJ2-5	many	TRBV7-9	ASSLASGEQETQY
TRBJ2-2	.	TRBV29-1	SVEDRTGELF
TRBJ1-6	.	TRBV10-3	ASSDTGTGESPLH
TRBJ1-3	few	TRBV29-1	SVEKGTNTGNTIY
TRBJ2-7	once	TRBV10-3	AISDGAGQASYEQY
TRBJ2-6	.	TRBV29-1	SVDQAGQVRT
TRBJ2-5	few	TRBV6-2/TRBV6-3	ASSYSTQQETQY
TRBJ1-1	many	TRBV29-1	SVEDQVRTEAF
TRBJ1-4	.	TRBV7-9	ASSHQTGGVNEKLF
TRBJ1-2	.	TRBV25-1	AGSSGQGYGYGYT
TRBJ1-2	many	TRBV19	ASSTGPGYGYT
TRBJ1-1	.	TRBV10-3	AIRAGGRAF
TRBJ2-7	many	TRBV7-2	ASSLEGLSSYEQY
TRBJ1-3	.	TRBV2	ASSSTGEGGNTIY
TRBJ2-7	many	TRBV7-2	ASARDRSSYEQY
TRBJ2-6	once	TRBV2	ASSLTPPGHSGANVLT
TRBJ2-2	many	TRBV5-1	ASSFKTPDTGELF
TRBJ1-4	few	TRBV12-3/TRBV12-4	ASSFGTGFNSLF
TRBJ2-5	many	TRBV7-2	ASSGTSGETQY
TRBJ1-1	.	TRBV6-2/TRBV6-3	ASRPDRGHNQNTEAF
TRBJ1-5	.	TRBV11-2	ASSPSPTGPGSNQPQH
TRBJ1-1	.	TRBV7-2	ASSPDQWGPEAF
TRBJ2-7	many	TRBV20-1	SAPPGQGMSYEQY
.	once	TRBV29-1	SAREGDEQF
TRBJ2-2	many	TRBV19	ASRTPLGRTNTGELF
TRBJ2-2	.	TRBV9	ASRDATGNGELF
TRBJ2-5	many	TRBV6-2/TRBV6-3	ASSNREVQETQY